This entry concerns a single T cell receptor beta chain. The target antigen is unknown. These data originate in a study of T cells expressing NK-cell markers. Study as a whole: Repertoire data for TCR beta were derived from sorted T cells (CD3+CD56+NKG2C+, CD3+CD56+NKG2C- and CD3+CD56-NKG2C+).

TCRdb reworked the 5' RACE reads into one entry per CDR3 protein, no DNA. Across approximately 460,000 distinct CDR3 sequences, the top ten clones capture 6% to 8% of the sample. Whole-study findings and limits: Certain NKG2C+ T cell clones were expanded, and their HCMV specificity remained unclear. In a handful of donors, dominant clonotypes made up about 28.3-65% of CD3+CD56-NKG2C+ cells.

The material sequenced was blood T cells: a sorted CD56 or NKG2C T cell subset, CD4+ or CD8+ T cells, or bulk PBMC T cells (not recorded which). The origin of this receptor is a woman aged 18 to 75 in good health.

CDR3 sequence reads: CASSLGADILFQPQHF. The J gene is TRBJ1-5, the V gene TRBV5-6; checking the TCRdb D call of TRBD1 is not possible without DNA. Germline lookup yields CDR1 SGHDT and CDR2 YYEEEE. The CDR3 runs to 16 residues.